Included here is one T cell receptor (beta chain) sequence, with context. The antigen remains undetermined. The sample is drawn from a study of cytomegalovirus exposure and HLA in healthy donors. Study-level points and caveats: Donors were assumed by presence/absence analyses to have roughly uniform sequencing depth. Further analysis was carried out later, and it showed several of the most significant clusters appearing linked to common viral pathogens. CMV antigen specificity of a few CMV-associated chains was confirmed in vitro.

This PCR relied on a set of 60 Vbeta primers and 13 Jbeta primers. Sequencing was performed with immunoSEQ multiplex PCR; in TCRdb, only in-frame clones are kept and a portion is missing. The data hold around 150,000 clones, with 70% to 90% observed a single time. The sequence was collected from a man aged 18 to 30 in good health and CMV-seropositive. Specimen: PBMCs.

The CDR3 sequence is CASGGRGLAGVNEQFF. CDR3 DNA: TGTGCCAGCGGGGGGCGGGGACTAGCGGGAGTCAATGAGCAGTTCTTC. The V gene is TRBV11-1, the J gene TRBJ2-1, with 14 bases aligning to TRBD2. This CDR3 comprises 16 residues. V lost 8 bases, J lost 6 bases, and 9 bases stayed unmatched. Germline CDR1 and CDR2: SGHAT and FQDESV (reference sequence).